This is a list of T cell receptor beta chains from one sample in a study of OX40 agonist ivuxolimab in advanced cancers. TCRdb's table, derived via immunoSEQ multiplex PCR, lists solely in-frame clones and lacks some. The sample lists nearly 35,000 clones; 92% were seen once. This material consisted of CD4+ or CD8+ T cells sorted from blood, taken in a trial of the OX40 agonist ivuxolimab. These receptors were collected from an adult with an advanced solid tumor such as melanoma, head and neck, liver or kidney cancer. The CDR3 runs from the conserved cysteine through the conserved F or W. The D gene is left open where the match is weak. Clone size is not always given. Where it is, it says once, few, many or a class for expanded clones.

-	16	TRBV6-5	TRBJ2-2	TRBD2	TGTGCCAGCAGTTACGGCCTAGCGGGAGTCGCCGGGGAGCTGTTTTTT	CASSYGLAGVAGELFF
-	13	TRBV15	TRBJ2-3	-	TGTGCCACCGAGACAGGATGGACAGATACGCAGTATTTT	CATETGWTDTQYF
-	13	TRBV6-1	TRBJ2-7	TRBD1	TGTGCCATCATAGACGGGACAGACTACGAGCAGTACTTC	CAIIDGTDYEQYF
-	15	TRBV28	TRBJ2-1	TRBD1	TGTGCCAGCAGTTCTCTCGACAGGGGGGGTAATGAGCAGTTCTTC	CASSSLDRGGNEQFF
-	12	TRBV10-2	TRBJ1-2	-	TGCGCCAGCAGTGCAGGTGCCTATGGCTACACCTTC	CASSAGAYGYTF
-	15	TRBV28	TRBJ1-2	TRBD1	TGTGCCAGCAGTCCCGGGACAGGGAAAGATCATGGCTACACCTTC	CASSPGTGKDHGYTF
-	12	TRBV5-6	TRBJ2-3	-	TGTGCCAGCTCTACCTCTACGGGGATGCAGTATTTT	CASSTSTGMQYF
-	12	TRBV29-1	TRBJ2-3	-	TGCAGCGTTGGGAGGAGCACAGATACGCAGTATTTT	CSVGRSTDTQYF
-	14	TRBV4-3	TRBJ1-1	TRBD1	TGCGCCAGCAGCCAGGGGACAGGGTTTACTGAAGCTTTCTTT	CASSQGTGFTEAFF
few	15	TRBV7-9	TRBJ1-2	-	TGTGCCAGCAGCTTAGACTGGGTTGCGGCTCGGGGCTACACCTTC	CASSLDWVAARGYTF
-	14	TRBV28	TRBJ2-3	-	TGTGCCAGCCTAACAAGGCCATACACAGATACGCAGTATTTT	CASLTRPYTDTQYF
-	14	TRBV10-3	TRBJ2-1	TRBD1	TGTGCCATCAGCGACAGGGGGACGGGTAATGAGCAGTTCTTC	CAISDRGTGNEQFF
once	15	TRBV28	TRBJ2-7	TRBD2	TGTGCCAGCAGTTTATCGGGACTAGCGATCTACGAGCAGTACTTC	CASSLSGLAIYEQYF